These 18 T cell receptor beta chains came from one sample sequenced in a study of blood T cell repertoires in COVID-19. Data came from immunoSEQ multiplex PCR; TCRdb stores just in-frame clones and leaves some out. The data contain 85,000 to 90,000 clones, 65% to 85% of them singletons. The sequencing sample was made of peripheral blood. These TCRs come from a man aged 65 to 85 with acute or convalescent COVID-19.

The chain links TRBV6-5 to TRBJ1-4, with D possibly matching TRBD1 (6 bases). The germline V gene encodes CDR1 MNHEY and CDR2 SVGAGI. The CDR3 contains 14 residues. V was cut by 0 bases and J by 8 bases, with 10 bases left in between. The CDR3 DNA reads TGTGCCAGCAGTTACTCGGGGGCCCGGGAAAAACTGTTTTTT. It yields the protein CASSYSGAREKLFF.

The V and J genes are TRBV12-3 or TRBV12-4 and TRBJ1-1, with D unclear. V was clipped by 8 bases and J by 0 bases, with 10 bases between them. This CDR3 contains 13 residues. The CDR3 loop reads CASGSGLNTEAFF. CDR3 in DNA: TGTGCCAGCGGTTCGGGGTTGAACACTGAAGCTTTCTTT.

The gene calls are TRBV5-4 and TRBJ1-3; D unresolved. CDR1 is SGHNT and CDR2 is YYREEE in the germline V gene (reference sequence). Trimming cost V 3 bases and J 1 base, with 8 bases left between them. The CDR3 runs to 14 residues. CDR3 sequence: CASSYGASGNTIYF. The DNA for the CDR3 is TGTGCCAGCAGCTACGGTGCTTCTGGAAACACCATATATTTT.

This clone turned up a few times. The chain couples TRBV15 to TRBJ1-4; 7 bases map to TRBD1. The V gene end was trimmed by 10 bases and the J gene end by 8 bases; junction bases not matched to a gene: 10. This CDR3 comprises 13 residues. Germline values: CDR1 LNHNV, CDR2 YYDKDF (reference sequence). The chain's CDR3 is CAIPLRGQEKLFF. The CDR3 coding sequence is TGTGCCATCCCTTTGAGGGGGCAAGAAAAACTGTTTTTT.

V usage is TRBV29-1 and J usage is TRBJ1-2, with a tentative D call TRBD1 (5 bases). Germline V gene lookup returns CDR1 SQVTM and CDR2 ANQGSEA. The CDR3 is 12 residues long. Trimming took off 6 bases at V and 0 bases at J, with 8 bases between the two ends. CDR3 DNA: TGCAGCGTCGGACACTCTAACTATGGCTACACCTTC. This encodes CSVGHSNYGYTF.

The gene calls are TRBV19 and TRBJ1-6; D is undetermined. V lost 5 bases to trimming and J lost 0 bases, with 11 bases between them. CDR1 and CDR2 from the germline V gene are LNHDA and SQIVND (reference sequence). This CDR3 region has 16 residues. CDR3 DNA sequence: TGTGCCAGTAGTTCAGCGGGGAGCTCCTATAATTCACCCCTCCACTTT. Amino acids: CASSSAGSSYNSPLHF.

The genes are TRBV11-2 and TRBJ2-7; the match to TRBD2 covers 7 bases. CDR3 size: 13 residues. J gave up 7 bases and V 1 base, and 4 bases lay outside the gene matches. From germline, CDR1 is SGHAT and CDR2 FQNNGV. The CDR3 loop is CASSLVGSGEQYV. CDR3 in DNA: TGTGCCAGCAGCTTAGTTGGTAGCGGGGAGCAGTACGTC.

This clone was counted a few times. V usage is TRBV24-1 and J usage is TRBJ1-5; 12 bases are shared with TRBD1. CDR3 length: 18 residues. The V gene's germline CDR1 is KGHDR and CDR2 SFDVKD. Unmatched junction bases numbered 8, after V lost 5 bases and J lost 1 base. CDR3 DNA sequence: TGTGCCACCAGTGTTGGGACAGGGGGCGAGGAAAGCAATCAGCCCCAGCATTTT. It translates to CATSVGTGGEESNQPQHF.

The rearrangement joins TRBV5-1 to TRBJ2-5; D is undetermined. V lost 5 bases and J lost 3, with 14 bases in between. In germline, CDR1 is SGHRS, CDR2 YFSETQ. This CDR3 has 14 amino acids. CDR3 loop: CASSSGAREETQYF. In DNA form, the CDR3 reads TGCGCCAGCAGTTCCGGCGCCCGGGAAGAGACCCAGTACTTC.

CDR3 bases: TGTGCCAGCAGCGCGGACAGGAGCAATCAGCCCCAGCATTTT. It translates to CASSADRSNQPQHF. This chain joins TRBV28 and TRBJ1-5; TRBD1 aligns across 7 bases. Germline-derived CDR1 and CDR2 are MDHEN and SYDVKM. The CDR3 runs 14 residues. Trimming removed 6 bases from V and 1 base from J; junction bases left unmatched: 3.

This chain connects TRBV9 to TRBJ1-2; 7 nucleotides align to TRBD1. The V and J ends lost 3 bases and 8 bases, in that order; junction bases with no gene match: 10. CDR3 length: 14 amino acids. Germline CDR1 reads SGDLS; CDR2 reads YYNGEE. CDR3 protein: CASSGDSITMGYTF. The CDR3 DNA reads TGTGCCAGCAGCGGGGACAGTATAACTATGGGCTACACCTTC. The entire variable domain, with the rest obtained from reference TRBV9 and TRBJ1-2, is as follows: DSGVTQTPKHLITATGQRVTLRCSPRSGDLSVYWYQQSLDQGLQFLIQYYNGEERAKGNILERFSAQQFPDLHSELNLSSLELGDSALYFCASSGDSITMGYTFGSGTRLTVV.

This clone has a single count. This sequence joins TRBV27 and TRBJ2-1; no clear D gene. The germline V and J ends were trimmed by 0 bases and 0 bases, with 6 bases remaining between them. The CDR3 contains 15 residues. Looked up from germline, CDR1 is MNHEY and CDR2 is SMNVEV (reference sequence). CDR3: CASSLSPPSYNEQFF. CDR3 DNA sequence: TGTGCCAGCAGTTTATCTCCTCCCTCCTACAATGAGCAGTTCTTC.

The chain uses TRBV27 and TRBJ2-7; 8 nucleotides match TRBD1. V trimming: 5 bases; J trimming: 6 bases; junction bases outside the gene matches: 9. This CDR3 has 14 amino acids. Germline CDR1 MNHEY, CDR2 SMNVEV (reference sequence). DNA of the CDR3: TGTGCCAGCAGTATCCAGGGGGCCTCTAGCGAGCAGTACTTC. Its translation: CASSIQGASSEQYF.

Written as DNA, the CDR3 is TGTGCCAGCAGTCGCAGGGGTAACACTGAAGCTTTCTTT. Encoded protein: CASSRRGNTEAFF. The chain has TRBV12-3 or TRBV12-4 and TRBJ1-1; D might be TRBD1 (6 bases). This CDR3 is built from 13 residues. V was trimmed by 5 bases and J by 2 bases, leaving 9 bases between them.

The chain is built from TRBV30 and TRBJ2-7, with 10 bases lining up with TRBD2. The CDR3 is made up of 15 amino acids. The V and J ends lost 0 bases and 5 bases, in that order; junction bases with no gene match: 7. In germline, CDR1 is GTSNPN, CDR2 SVGIG (reference sequence). In DNA form, the CDR3 reads TGTGCCTGGAGTGTCAGCGGGGGGGCCCCCAACGAGCAGTACTTC. Its translation: CAWSVSGGAPNEQYF.

This sequence joins TRBV5-1 and TRBJ2-2; 8 nucleotides match TRBD1. From germline, CDR1 is SGHRS and CDR2 YFSETQ. Losses at the gene ends were 4 bases for V and 3 bases for J; bases not matched to a gene: 14. The CDR3 extends over 18 amino acids. This chain's CDR3 is CASSLDLRTGTDTGELFF. For the CDR3, the DNA is TGCGCCAGCAGCCTAGACCTTCGGACAGGGACCGACACCGGGGAGCTGTTTTTT.

J is TRBJ2-5 and V is TRBV27, with 9 bases identical to TRBD2. After removal of 0 bases from V and 4 bases from J, the junction contained 9 bases not matched to a gene. This CDR3 is built from 17 residues. CDR1 MNHEY and CDR2 SMNVEV come from the germline V gene (reference sequence). The CDR3 bases are TGTGCCAGCAGTTTATCGATGGTTGCGGGGGGGCTAGAGACCCAGTACTTC. Encoded protein: CASSLSMVAGGLETQYF.

The rearrangement joins TRBV5-5 to TRBJ1-4, with TRBD1 matching 8 bases. Unmatched junction bases numbered 5, after V lost 4 bases and J lost 3 bases. The CDR3 contains 15 residues. CDR1 and CDR2 (germline): SGHKS, YYEKEE (reference sequence). The CDR3 protein is CASSIGQGPNEKLFF. The CDR3 bases are TGTGCCAGCAGCATCGGACAGGGACCTAATGAAAAACTGTTTTTT.